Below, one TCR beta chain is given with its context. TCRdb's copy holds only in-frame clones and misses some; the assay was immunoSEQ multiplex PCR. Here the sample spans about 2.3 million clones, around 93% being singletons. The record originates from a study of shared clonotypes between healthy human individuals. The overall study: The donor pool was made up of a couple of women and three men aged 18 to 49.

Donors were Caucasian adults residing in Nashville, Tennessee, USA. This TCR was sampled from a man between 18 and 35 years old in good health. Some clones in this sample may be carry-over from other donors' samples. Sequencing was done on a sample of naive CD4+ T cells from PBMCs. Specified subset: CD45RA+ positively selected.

The CDR3 sequence is CASSSGKQSLLGTGELFF. The CDR3 region has the DNA TGTGCCAGCAGCTCCGGTAAACAGAGTTTGCTCGGCACCGGGGAGCTGTTTTTT. This chain connects TRBV27 to TRBJ2-2; no reliable D call. V lost 6 bases to trimming and J lost 4 bases, with 24 bases between them. There are 18 residues in the CDR3. Germline values: CDR1 MNHEY, CDR2 SMNVEV (reference sequence).